The 5 T cell receptor beta chains presented below share a single source sample, sequenced in a study of shared clonotypes between healthy human individuals. Libraries were prepared by immunoSEQ multiplex PCR; TCRdb keeps only in-frame clonotypes and omits some of them. Here the sample spans over 2 million clones, 95% being singletons. The specimen was naive CD4+ T cells sorted from blood. Subset here: CD45RA+ positively selected. The receptors were sampled from a man aged 18 to 29 in good health.

The chain employs TRBV5-4 and TRBJ2-3; D remains unclear. Germline V gives CDR1 SGHNT, CDR2 YYREEE (reference sequence). Trimming took 0 bases from V and 2 from J, leaving 13 bases between them. This CDR3 is 16 amino acids long. This chain's CDR3 is CASSLDSLGITDTQYF. In nucleotides, the CDR3 is TGTGCCAGCAGCTTGGATTCGTTGGGGATCACAGATACGCAGTATTTT. The whole variable domain, remainder taken from reference TRBV5-4 and TRBJ2-3, is ETGVTQSPTHLIKTRGQQVTLRCSSQSGHNTVSWYQQALGQGPQFIFQYYREEENGRGNFPPRFSGLQFPNYSSELNVNALELDDSALYLCASSLDSLGITDTQYFGPGTRLTVL.

This chain links TRBV10-1 with TRBJ2-1, with 8 bases lining up with TRBD2. The CDR3 runs to 13 residues. V was clipped by 8 bases and J by 9 bases; unmatched bases: 9. Germline values: CDR1 WNHNN, CDR2 SYGVQD (reference sequence). The CDR3 DNA sequence: TGCGCCAGCTCCCCGGGACTAGGATTTGAGCAGTTCTTC. Translating gives CASSPGLGFEQFF.

V usage is TRBV9 and J usage is TRBJ2-2, with 10 bases fitting TRBD2. V lost 4 bases, J lost 4 bases, and 19 bases stayed unmatched. The CDR3 consists of 20 residues. Germline CDR1 is SGDLS and CDR2 is YYNGEE. CDR3 nucleotides: TGTGCCAGCAGCCCCTGGGGGCTTAGCGGGGGGATATTAGGCACCGGGGAGCTGTTTTTT. Protein product: CASSPWGLSGGILGTGELFF.

The chain combines TRBV4-3 with TRBJ2-7, with TRBD2 identical over 7 bases. Germline CDR1 LGHNA, CDR2 YSLEER. With 3 bases clipped from V and 1 base from J, the junction kept 15 bases outside the gene matches. The CDR3 has 18 amino acids. CDR3: CASSHPSPWAGESYEQYF. The CDR3 bases are TGCGCCAGCAGCCATCCCTCCCCCTGGGCGGGAGAATCCTACGAGCAGTACTTC.

This chain connects TRBV6-6 to TRBJ2-7; D is unresolved. The CDR3 has 13 residues. Germline V gives CDR1 MNHNY, CDR2 SVGAGI (reference sequence). Trimming cost V 2 bases and J 5 bases, with 10 bases left between them. The CDR3 DNA reads TGTGCCAGCAGTTACCGAAAGCGTGACGAGCAGTACTTC. Protein product: CASSYRKRDEQYF.